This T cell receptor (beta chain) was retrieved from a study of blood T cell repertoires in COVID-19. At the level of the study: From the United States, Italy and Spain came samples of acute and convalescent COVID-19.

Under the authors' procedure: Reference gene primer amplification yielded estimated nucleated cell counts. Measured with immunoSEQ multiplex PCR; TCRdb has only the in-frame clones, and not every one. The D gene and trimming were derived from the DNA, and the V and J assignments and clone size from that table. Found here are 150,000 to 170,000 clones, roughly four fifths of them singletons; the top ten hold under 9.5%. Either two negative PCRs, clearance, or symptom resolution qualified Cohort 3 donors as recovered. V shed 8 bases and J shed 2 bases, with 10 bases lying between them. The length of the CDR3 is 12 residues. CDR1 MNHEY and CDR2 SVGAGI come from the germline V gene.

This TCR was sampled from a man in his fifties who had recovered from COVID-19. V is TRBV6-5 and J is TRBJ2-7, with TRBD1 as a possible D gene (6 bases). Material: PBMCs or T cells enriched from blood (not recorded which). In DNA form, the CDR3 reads TGTGCCAGCTCGACAGGTACCTACGAGCAGTACTTC. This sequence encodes CASSTGTYEQYF.